The table lists the clone carrying this T cell receptor beta chain with many counts. This sample stems from a study of molecular identifiers for immune sequencing clone quantification. Between the trimmed V and J ends, which lost 3 bases and 3 bases, there was a span of 17 bases. Germline assignment: CDR1 DFQATT and CDR2 SNEGSKA (reference sequence). The CDR3 has 15 residues. From around 18,000 to 910,000 sorted cells, naive CD8 libraries were generated with 10%, 30% or 50% RNA. Generation of bulk TCR libraries relied on previously described methods and listed TCR primers. One entry per CDR3 protein, called by TCRdb with MiXCR from the PCR reads. The repertoire holds 300,000 to 350,000 distinct CDR3 sequences, 20% to 25% seen once, with 0.7% to 0.9% in the top ten.

Sequencing used naive CD8+ T cells from blood, with Jurkat cell RNA spiked in. The subset denotes: FACS-sorted CD8+CD4-CCR7+CD45RA+ naive T cells. This TCR was recovered from a human donor in good health. Some libraries in this study had Jurkat cell RNA spiked in. The chain has TRBV20-1 and TRBJ2-5; maybe TRBD1 (6 bases). DNA for the CDR3: TGCAGTGCTAGTATCGGGATAGGGGGAGAAGAGACCCAGTACTTC. The encoded protein is CSASIGIGGEETQYF.